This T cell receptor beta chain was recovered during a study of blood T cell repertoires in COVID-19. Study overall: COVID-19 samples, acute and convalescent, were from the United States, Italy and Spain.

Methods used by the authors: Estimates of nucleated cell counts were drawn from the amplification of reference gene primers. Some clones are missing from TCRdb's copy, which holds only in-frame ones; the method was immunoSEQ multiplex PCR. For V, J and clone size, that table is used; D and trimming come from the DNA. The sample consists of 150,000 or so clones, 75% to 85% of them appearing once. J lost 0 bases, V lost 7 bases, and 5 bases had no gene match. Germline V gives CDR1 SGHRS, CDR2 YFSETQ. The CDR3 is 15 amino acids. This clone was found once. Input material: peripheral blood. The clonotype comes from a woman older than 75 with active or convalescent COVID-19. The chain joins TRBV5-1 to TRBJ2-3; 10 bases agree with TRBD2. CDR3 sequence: CASQRLAGSTDTQYF. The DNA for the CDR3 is TGCGCCAGCCAAAGACTAGCGGGTAGCACAGATACGCAGTATTTT. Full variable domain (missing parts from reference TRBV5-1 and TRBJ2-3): KAGVTQTPRYLIKTRGQQVTLSCSPISGHRSVSWYQQTPGQGLQFLFEYFSETQRNKGNFPGRFSGRQFSNSRSEMNVSTLELGDSALYLCASQRLAGSTDTQYFGPGTRLTVL.